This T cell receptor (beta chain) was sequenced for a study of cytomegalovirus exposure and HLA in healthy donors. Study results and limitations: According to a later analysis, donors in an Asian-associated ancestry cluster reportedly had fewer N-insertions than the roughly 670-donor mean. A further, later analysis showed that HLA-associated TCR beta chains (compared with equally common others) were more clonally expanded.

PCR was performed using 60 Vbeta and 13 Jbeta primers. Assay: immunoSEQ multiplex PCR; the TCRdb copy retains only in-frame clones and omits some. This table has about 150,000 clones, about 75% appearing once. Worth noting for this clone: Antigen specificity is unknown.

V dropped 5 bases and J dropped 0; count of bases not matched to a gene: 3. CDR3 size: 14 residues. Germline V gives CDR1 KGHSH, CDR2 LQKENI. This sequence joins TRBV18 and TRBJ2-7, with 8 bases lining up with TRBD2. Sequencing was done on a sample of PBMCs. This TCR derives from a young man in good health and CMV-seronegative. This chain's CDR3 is CASSTGLVSYEQYF. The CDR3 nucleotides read TGTGCCAGCTCAACGGGACTAGTCTCCTACGAGCAGTACTTC.